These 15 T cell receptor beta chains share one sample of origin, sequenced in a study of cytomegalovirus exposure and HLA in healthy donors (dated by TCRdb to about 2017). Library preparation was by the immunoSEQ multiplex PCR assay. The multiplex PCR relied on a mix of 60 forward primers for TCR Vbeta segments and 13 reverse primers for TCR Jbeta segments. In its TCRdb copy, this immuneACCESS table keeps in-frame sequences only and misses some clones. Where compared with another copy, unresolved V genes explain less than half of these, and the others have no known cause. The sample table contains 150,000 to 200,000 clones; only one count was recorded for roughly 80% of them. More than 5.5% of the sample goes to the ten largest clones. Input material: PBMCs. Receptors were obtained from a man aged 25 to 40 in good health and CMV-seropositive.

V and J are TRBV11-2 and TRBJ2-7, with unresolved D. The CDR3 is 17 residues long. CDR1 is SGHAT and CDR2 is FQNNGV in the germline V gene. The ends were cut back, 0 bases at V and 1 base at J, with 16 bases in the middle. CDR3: CASSLDHAPVESYEQYF. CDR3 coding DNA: TGTGCCAGCAGCTTAGATCACGCCCCAGTTGAATCCTACGAGCAGTACTTC.

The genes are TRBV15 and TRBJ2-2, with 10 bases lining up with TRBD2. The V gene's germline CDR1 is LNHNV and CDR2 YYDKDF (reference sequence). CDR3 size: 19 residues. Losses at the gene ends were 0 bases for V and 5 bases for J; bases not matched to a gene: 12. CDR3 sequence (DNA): TGTGCCACCAGCAGAGATCGTGCAGCGGGAGGGCCCCGGACCGGGGAGCTGTTTTTT. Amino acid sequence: CATSRDRAAGGPRTGELFF.

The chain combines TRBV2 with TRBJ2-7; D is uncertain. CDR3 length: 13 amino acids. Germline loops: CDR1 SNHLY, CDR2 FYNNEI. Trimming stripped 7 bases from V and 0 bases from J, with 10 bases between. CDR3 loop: CASKPGLSYEQYF. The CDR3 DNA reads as TGTGCCAGCAAGCCAGGCCTCTCCTACGAGCAGTACTTC.

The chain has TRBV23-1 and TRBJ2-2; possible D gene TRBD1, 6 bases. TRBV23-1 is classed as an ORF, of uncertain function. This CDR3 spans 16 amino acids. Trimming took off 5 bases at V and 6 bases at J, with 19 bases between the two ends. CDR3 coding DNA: TGCGCCAGCAGTTCCCCAGGGGAATTGTCGGCCGGGGAGCTGTTTTTT. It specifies CASSSPGELSAGELFF.

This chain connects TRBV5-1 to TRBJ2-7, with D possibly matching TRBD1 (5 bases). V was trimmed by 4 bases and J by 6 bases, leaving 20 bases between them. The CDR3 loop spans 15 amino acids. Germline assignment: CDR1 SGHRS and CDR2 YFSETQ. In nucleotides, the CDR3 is TGCGCCAGCAGCAGATCCAGGGCCCCGACGCTCGAGCAGTACTTC. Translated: CASSRSRAPTLEQYF.

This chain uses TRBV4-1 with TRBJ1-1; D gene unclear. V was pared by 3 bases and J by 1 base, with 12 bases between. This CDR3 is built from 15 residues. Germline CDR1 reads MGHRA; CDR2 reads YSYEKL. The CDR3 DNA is TGCGCCAGCAGCCATCCCTTCTCAGAGAACACTGAAGCTTTCTTT. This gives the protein CASSHPFSENTEAFF.

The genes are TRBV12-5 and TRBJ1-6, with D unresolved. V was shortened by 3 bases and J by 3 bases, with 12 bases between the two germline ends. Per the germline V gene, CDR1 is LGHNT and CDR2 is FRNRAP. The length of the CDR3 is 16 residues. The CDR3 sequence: CASGFFRGVYNSPLHF. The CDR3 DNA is TGTGCTAGTGGTTTTTTCCGGGGAGTCTATAATTCACCCCTCCACTTT.

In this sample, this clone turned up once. This chain's CDR3 is CASSLGQGNEQFF. The CDR3 DNA follows: TGTGCCAGCAGCTTGGGGCAGGGCAATGAGCAGTTCTTC. The J gene is TRBJ2-1, the V gene TRBV5-8; D might be TRBD1 (5 bases). Germline values: CDR1 SGHTS, CDR2 YDEGEE. CDR3 length: 13 residues. The ends were cut back, 0 bases at V and 6 bases at J, with 7 bases in the middle.

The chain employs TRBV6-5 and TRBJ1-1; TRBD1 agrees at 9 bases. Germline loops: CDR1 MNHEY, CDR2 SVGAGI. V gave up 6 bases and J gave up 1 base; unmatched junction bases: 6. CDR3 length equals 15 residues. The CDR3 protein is CASRVDRGQNTEAFF. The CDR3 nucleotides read TGTGCCAGCAGAGTGGACAGGGGTCAGAACACTGAAGCTTTCTTT.

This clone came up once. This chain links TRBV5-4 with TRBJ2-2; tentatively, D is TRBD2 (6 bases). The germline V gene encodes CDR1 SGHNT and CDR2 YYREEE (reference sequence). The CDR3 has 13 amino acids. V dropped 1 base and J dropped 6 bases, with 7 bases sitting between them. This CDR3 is CASSLLAAGELFF. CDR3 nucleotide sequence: TGTGCCAGCAGCTTGTTAGCGGCCGGGGAGCTGTTTTTT.

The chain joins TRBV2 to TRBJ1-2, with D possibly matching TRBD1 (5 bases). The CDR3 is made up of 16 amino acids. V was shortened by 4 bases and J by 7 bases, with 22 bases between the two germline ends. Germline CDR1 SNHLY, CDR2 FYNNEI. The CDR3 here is CASSGPGGGRGGGYTF. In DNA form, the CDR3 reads TGTGCCAGCAGTGGCCCTGGTGGAGGTCGGGGGGGTGGCTACACCTTC.

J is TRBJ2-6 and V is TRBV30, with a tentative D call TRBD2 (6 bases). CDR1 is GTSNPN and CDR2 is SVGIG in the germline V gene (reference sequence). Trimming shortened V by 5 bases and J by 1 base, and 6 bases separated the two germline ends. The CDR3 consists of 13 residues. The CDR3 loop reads CAWGGSGANVLTF. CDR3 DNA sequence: TGTGCCTGGGGGGGGTCTGGGGCCAACGTCCTGACTTTC.

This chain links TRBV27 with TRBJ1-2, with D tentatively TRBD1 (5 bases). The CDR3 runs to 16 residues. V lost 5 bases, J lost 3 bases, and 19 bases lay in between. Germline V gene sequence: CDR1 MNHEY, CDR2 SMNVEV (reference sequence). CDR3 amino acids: CASSPQVGWRDYGYTF. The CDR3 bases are TGTGCCAGCAGTCCACAGGTCGGGTGGAGGGACTATGGCTACACCTTC.

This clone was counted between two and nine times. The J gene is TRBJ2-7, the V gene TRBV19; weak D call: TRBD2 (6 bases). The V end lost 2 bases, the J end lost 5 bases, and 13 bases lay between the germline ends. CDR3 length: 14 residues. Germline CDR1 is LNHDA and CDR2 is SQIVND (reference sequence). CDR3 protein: CASSITGEADEQYF. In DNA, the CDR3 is TGTGCCAGTAGTATAACGGGGGAAGCCGACGAGCAGTACTTC.

The CDR3 DNA reads TGTGCCAGTAGTACCTCTCAGGGGGTCGGTCAGCATTTT. It yields the protein CASSTSQGVGQHF. The chain links TRBV19 to TRBJ1-5; 7 nucleotides agree with TRBD1. The length of the CDR3 is 13 residues. Germline loops: CDR1 LNHDA, CDR2 SQIVND (reference sequence). Trimming at V came to 4 bases and at J to 13 bases, leaving 10 bases not matched to a gene.